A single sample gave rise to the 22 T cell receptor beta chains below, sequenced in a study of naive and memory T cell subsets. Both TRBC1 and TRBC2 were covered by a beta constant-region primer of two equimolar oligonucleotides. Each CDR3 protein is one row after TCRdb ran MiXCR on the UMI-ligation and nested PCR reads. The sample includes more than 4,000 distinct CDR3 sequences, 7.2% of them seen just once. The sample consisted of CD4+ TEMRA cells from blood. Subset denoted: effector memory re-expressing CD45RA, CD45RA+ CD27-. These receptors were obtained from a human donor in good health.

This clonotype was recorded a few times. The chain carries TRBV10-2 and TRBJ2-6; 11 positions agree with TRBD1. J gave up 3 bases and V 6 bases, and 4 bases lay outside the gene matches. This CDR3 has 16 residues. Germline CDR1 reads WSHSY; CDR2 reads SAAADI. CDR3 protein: CASSGQGAVGANVLTF. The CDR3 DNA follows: TGCGCCAGCAGCGGACAGGGGGCTGTTGGGGCCAACGTCCTGACTTTC.

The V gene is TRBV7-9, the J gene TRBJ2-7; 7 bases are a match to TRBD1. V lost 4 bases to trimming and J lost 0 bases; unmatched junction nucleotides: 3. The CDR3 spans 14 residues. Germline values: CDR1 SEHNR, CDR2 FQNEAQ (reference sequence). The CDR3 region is CASSSDRSSYEQYF. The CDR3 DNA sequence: TGTGCCAGCAGCTCGGACAGGAGCTCCTACGAGCAGTACTTC.

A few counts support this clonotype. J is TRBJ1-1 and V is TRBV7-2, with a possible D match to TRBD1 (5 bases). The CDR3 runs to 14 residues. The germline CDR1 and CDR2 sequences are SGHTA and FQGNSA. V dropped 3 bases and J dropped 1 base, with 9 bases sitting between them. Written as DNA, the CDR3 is TGTGCCAGCAGCTTCGGCGGGGGGAACACTGAAGCTTTCTTT. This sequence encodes CASSFGGGNTEAFF.

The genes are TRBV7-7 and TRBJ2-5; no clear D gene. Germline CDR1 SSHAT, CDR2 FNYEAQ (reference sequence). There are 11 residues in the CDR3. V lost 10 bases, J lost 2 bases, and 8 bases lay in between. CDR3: CAIIKQETQYF. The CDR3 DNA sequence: TGTGCCATCATAAAGCAAGAGACCCAGTACTTC. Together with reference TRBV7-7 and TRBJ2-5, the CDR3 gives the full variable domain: GAGVSQSPRYKVTKRGQDVTLRCDPISSHATLYWYQQALGQGPEFLTYFNYEAQPDKSGLPSDRFSAERPEGSISTLTIQRTEQRDSAMYRCAIIKQETQYFGPGTRLLVL.

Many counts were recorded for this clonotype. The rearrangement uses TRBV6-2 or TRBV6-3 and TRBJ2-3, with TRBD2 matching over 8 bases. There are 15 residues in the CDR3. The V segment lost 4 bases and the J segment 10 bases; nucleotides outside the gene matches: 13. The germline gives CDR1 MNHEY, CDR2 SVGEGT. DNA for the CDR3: TGTGCCAGCAGTTCCCGGCCGATTAGCGGGACGTCGCAGTATTTT. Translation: CASSSRPISGTSQYF.

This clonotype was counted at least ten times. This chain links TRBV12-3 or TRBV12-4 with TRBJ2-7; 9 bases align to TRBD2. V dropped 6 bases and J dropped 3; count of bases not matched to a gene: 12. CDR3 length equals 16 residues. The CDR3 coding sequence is TGTGCCAGCAGACCCTTTAGCGGGAGTTGGGGCTACGAGCAGTACTTC. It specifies CASRPFSGSWGYEQYF.

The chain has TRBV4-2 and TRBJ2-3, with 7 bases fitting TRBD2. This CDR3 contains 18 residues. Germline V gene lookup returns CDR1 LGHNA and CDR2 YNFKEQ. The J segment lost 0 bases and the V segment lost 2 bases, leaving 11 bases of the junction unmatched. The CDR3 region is CASSQPLGLAASTDTQYF. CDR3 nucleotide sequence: TGTGCCAGCAGCCAACCCTTGGGGCTAGCGGCCAGCACAGATACGCAGTATTTT.

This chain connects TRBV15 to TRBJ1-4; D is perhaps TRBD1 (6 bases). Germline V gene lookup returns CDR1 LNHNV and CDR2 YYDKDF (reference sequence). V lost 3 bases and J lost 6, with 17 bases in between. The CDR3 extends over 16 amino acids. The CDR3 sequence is CATSRPDRPVDEKLFF. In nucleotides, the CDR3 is TGTGCCACCAGCAGGCCCGACAGGCCCGTAGATGAAAAACTGTTTTTT.

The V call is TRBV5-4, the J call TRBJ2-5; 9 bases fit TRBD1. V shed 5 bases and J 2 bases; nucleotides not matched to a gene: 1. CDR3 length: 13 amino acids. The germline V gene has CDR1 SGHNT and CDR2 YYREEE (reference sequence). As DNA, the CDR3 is TGTGCCAGCAGGACAGGGGGTCAAGAGACCCAGTACTTC. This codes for CASRTGGQETQYF.

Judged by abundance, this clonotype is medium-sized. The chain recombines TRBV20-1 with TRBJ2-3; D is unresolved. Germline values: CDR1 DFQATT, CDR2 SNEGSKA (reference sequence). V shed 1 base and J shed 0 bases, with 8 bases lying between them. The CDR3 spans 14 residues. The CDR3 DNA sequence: TGCAGTGCTAGAGTGCAGCCTAGCACAGATACGCAGTATTTT. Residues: CSARVQPSTDTQYF.

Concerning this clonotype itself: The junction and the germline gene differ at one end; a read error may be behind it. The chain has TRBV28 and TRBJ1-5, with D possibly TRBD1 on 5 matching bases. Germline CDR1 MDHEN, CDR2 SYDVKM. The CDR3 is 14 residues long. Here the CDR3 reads CASSLGGATSPRYF. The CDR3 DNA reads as TGTGCCAGCAGTTTAGGGGGAGCGACCTCCCCCCGGTATTTT.

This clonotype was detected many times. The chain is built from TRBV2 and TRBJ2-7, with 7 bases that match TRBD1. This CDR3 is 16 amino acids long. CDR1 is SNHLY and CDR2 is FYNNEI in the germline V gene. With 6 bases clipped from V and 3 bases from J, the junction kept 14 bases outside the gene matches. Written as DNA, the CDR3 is TGTGCCAGCAGGGATACTTTAACAGGGGCGATCTACGAGCAGTACTTC. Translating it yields CASRDTLTGAIYEQYF.

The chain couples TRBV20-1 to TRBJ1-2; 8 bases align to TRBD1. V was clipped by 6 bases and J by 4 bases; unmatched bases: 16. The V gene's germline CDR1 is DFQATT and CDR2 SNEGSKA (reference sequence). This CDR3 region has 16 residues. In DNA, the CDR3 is TGCAGTGCGAGTGGGAAGCGACAGGGGCACTTCTATGGCTACACCTTC. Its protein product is CSASGKRQGHFYGYTF.

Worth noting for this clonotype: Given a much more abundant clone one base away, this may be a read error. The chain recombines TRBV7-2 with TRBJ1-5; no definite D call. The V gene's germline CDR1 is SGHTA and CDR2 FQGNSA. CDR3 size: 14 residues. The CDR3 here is CASSLLGFNRPQHF. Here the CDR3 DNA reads TGTGCCAGCAGCTTACTCGGGTTTAATCGGCCCCAGCATTTT.

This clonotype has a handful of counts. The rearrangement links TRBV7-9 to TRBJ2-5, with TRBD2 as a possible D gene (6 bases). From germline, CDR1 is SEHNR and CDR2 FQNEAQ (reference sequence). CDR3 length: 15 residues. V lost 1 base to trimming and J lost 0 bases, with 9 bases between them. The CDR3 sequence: CASSLGGEDQETQYF. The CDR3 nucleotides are TGTGCCAGCAGCTTAGGCGGGGAAGACCAAGAGACCCAGTACTTC.

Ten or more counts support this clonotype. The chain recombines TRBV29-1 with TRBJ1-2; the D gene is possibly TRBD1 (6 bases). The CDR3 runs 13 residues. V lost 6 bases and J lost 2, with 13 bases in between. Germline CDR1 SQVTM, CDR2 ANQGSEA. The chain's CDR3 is CSVGQGLNYGYTF. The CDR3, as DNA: TGCAGCGTCGGGCAGGGGCTGAACTATGGCTACACCTTC.

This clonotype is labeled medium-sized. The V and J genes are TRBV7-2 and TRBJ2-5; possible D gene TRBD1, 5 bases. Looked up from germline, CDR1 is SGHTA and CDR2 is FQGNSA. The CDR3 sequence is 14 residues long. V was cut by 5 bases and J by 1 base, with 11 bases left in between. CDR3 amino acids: CASSPQGSQETQYF. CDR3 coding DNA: TGTGCCAGCAGCCCGCAGGGCTCCCAAGAGACCCAGTACTTC.

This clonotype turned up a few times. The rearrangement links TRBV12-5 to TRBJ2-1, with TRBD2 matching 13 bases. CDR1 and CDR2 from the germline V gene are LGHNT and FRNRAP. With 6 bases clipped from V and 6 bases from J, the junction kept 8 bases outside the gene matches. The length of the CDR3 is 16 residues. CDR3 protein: CASGRTSGSSSNEQFF. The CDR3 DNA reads TGTGCTAGTGGCCGGACTAGCGGGAGTTCAAGCAATGAGCAGTTCTTC.

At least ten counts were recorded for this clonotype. The CDR3 sequence: CSATFRDRGRDQPQHF. The CDR3 bases are TGCAGTGCCACTTTCCGGGACAGGGGAAGGGATCAGCCCCAGCATTTT. The chain uses TRBV20-1 and TRBJ1-5, with TRBD1 identical over 10 bases. The CDR3 has 16 residues. V lost 6 bases to trimming and J lost 5 bases; unmatched junction nucleotides: 13. Germline CDR1 is DFQATT and CDR2 is SNEGSKA (reference sequence).

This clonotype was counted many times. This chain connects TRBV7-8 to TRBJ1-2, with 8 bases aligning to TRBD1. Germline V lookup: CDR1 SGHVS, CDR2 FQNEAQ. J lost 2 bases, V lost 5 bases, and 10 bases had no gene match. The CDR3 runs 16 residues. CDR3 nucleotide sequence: TGTGCCAGCAGCCGCATGGCAGGGGGCGCAAACTATGGCTACACCTTC. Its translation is CASSRMAGGANYGYTF.

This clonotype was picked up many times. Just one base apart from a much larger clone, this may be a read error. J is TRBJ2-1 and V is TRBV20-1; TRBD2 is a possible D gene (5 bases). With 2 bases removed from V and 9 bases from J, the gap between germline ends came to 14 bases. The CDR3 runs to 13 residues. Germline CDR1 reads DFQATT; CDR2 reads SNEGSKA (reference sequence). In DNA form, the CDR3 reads TGCAGTGCTAGAAGGGTACTAGTCGGTGAGCAGTTCTTC. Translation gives CSARRVLVGEQFF.

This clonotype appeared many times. In nucleotides, the CDR3 is TGCGCCAGCAGCTTAATGGACGGGAACACTGAAGCTTTCTTT. Its protein is CASSLMDGNTEAFF. The genes are TRBV5-1 and TRBJ1-1; the D is unclear. V was cut by 2 bases and J by 1 base, with 9 bases left in between. Germline V gives CDR1 SGHRS, CDR2 YFSETQ. The CDR3 runs to 14 residues.